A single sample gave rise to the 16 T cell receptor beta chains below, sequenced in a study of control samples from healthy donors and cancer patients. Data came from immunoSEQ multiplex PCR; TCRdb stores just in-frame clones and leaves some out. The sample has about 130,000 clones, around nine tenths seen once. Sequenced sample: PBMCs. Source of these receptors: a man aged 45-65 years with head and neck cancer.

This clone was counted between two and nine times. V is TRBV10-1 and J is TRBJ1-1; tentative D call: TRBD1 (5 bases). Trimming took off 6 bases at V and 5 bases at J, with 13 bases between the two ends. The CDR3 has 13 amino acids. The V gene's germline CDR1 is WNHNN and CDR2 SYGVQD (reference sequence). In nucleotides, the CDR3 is TGCGCCAGCAGCCTCGGGACTTCAACTGAAGCTTTCTTT. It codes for CASSLGTSTEAFF.

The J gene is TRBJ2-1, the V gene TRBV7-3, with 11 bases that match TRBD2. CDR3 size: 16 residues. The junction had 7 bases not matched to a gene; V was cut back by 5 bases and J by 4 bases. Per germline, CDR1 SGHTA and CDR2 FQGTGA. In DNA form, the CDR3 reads TGTGCCAGCAGCCTCCAACTAGCGGGGGCTTACAATGAGCAGTTCTTC. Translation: CASSLQLAGAYNEQFF.

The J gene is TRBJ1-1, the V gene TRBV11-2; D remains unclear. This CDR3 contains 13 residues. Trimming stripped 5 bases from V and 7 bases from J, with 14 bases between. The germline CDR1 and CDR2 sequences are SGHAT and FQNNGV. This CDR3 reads CASSEILGVEAFF. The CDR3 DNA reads TGTGCCAGCAGCGAAATCCTCGGGGTTGAAGCTTTCTTT.

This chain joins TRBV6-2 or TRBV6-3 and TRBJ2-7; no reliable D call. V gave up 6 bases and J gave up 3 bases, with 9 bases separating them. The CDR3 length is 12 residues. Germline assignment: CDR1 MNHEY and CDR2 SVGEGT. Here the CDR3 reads CASSPEVYEQYF. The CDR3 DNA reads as TGTGCCAGCAGCCCAGAGGTCTACGAGCAGTACTTC.

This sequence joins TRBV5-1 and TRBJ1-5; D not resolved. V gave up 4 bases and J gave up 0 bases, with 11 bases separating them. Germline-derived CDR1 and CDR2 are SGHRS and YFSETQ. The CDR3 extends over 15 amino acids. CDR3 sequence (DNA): TGCGCCAGCAGCGCGGACCCCTATAGCAATCAGCCCCAGCATTTT. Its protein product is CASSADPYSNQPQHF.

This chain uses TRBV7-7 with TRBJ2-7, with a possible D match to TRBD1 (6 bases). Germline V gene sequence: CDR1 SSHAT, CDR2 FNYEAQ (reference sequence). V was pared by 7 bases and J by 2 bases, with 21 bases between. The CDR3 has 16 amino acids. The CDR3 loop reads CASTPGQTLRAYEQYF. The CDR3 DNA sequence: TGTGCCAGCACCCCCGGACAGACCTTAAGAGCCTACGAGCAGTACTTC.

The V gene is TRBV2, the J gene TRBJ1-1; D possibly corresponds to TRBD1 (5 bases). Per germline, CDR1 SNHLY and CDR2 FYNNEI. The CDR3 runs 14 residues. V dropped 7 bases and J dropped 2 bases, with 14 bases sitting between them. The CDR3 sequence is CASIPTVLNTEAFF. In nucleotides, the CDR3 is TGTGCCAGCATACCGACAGTACTAAACACTGAAGCTTTCTTT.

CDR3 sequence: CASSLNGHAEGEQYF. The CDR3 DNA reads TGCGCCAGCAGCTTAAACGGACATGCAGAGGGAGAGCAGTACTTC. V usage is TRBV5-1 and J usage is TRBJ2-7; D possibly matches TRBD1 or TRBD2 (5 bases each). Trimming took 2 bases from V and 7 from J, leaving 19 bases between them. This CDR3 has 15 amino acids. CDR1 and CDR2 (germline): SGHRS, YFSETQ.

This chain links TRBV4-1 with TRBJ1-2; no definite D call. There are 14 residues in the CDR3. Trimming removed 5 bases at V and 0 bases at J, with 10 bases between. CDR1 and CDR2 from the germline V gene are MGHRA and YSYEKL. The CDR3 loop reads CASSGSATNYGYTF. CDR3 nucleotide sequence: TGCGCCAGCAGCGGGTCAGCCACTAACTATGGCTACACCTTC.

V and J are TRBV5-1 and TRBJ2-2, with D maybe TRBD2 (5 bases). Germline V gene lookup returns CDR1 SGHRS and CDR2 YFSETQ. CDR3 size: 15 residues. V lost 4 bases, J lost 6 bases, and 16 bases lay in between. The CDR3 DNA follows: TGCGCCAGCAGCGTGGGAACTAGTTCGGCCGGGGAGCTGTTTTTT. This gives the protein CASSVGTSSAGELFF.

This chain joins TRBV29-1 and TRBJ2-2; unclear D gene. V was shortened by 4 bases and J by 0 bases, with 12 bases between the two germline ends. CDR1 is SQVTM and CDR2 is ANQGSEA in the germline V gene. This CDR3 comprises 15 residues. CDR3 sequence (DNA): TGCAGCGTTGCCCGCTGGAAATCGAACACCGGGGAGCTGTTTTTT. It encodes CSVARWKSNTGELFF.

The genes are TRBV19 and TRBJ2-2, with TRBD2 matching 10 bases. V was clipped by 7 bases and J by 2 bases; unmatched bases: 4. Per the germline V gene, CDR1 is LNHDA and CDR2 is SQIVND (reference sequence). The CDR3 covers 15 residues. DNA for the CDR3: TGTGCCAGTACCCCTAGCGGGGGAAACACCGGGGAGCTGTTTTTT. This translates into CASTPSGGNTGELFF.

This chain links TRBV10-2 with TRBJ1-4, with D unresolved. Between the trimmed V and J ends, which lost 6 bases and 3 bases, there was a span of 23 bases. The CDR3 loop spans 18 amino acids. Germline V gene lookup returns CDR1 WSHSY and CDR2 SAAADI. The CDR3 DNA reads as TGCGCCAGCAGAGGGATAGGGCATATCGGGCCGGCTAATGAAAAACTGTTTTTT. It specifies CASRGIGHIGPANEKLFF.

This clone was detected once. The chain's CDR3 is CASSQIGTEAFF. The CDR3 DNA reads TGTGCCAGCAGCCAAATAGGCACTGAAGCTTTCTTT. The chain uses TRBV3-1 (or the pseudogene TRBV3-2) and TRBJ1-1; D remains unclear. The germline gives CDR1 LGHDT, CDR2 YNNKEL (reference sequence). The V gene lost 2 bases and the J gene lost 4 bases, with 5 bases spanning the gap. CDR3 size: 12 residues.

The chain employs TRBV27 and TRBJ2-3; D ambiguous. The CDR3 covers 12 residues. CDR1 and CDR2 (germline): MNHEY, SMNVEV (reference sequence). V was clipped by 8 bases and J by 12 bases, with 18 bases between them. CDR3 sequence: CASADLLGRQYF. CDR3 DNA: TGTGCCAGCGCCGACCTCCTCGGGCGACAGTATTTT.

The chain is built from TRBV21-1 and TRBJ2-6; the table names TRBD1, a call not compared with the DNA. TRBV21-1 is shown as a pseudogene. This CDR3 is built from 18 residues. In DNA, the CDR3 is TGTGCCAGCAGCAAAGGCGGGACAGGGGGCTCTGGGGCCAACGTCCTGACTTTC. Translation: CASSKGGTGGSGANVLTF.